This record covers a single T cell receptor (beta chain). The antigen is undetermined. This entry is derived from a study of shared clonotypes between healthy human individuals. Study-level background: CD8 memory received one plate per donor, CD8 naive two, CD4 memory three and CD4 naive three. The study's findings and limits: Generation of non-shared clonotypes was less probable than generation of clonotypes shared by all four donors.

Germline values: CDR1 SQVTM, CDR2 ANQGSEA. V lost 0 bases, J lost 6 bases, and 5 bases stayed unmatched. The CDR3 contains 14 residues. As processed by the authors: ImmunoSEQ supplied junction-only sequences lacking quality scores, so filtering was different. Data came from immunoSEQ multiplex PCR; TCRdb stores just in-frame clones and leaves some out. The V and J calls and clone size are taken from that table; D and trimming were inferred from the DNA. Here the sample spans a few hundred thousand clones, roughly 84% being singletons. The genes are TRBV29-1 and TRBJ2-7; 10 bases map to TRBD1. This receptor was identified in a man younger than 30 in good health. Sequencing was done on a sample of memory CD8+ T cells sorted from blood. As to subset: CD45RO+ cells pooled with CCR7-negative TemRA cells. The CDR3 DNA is TGCAGCGTTGAAGACCGGGACAGGGGATTCGAGCAGTACTTC. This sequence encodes CSVEDRDRGFEQYF.